This T cell receptor beta chain was identified in a study of T cell responses to AZD1222 COVID-19 vaccine. Libraries were prepared by immunoSEQ multiplex PCR; TCRdb keeps only in-frame clonotypes and omits some of them. The table lists about 260,000 clones, just over 90% of them singletons, with 0.55% in the top ten. In germline, CDR1 is MNHEY, CDR2 SMNVEV (reference sequence). The V and J ends lost 3 bases and 8 bases respectively, with 13 bases between them. This CDR3 has 13 amino acids. Findings and limits, study-wide: Repertoires were collected only later (after the peak T cell response had occurred). Nearly half of unique spike-specific TCRs reportedly avoided B.1.351 and B.1.1.7 mutated regions.

About this clone itself: Its cognate antigen is unknown.

This receptor was obtained from an adult in good health. The chain uses TRBV27 and TRBJ1-2; D is unresolved. The starting material was peripheral blood, obtained on day 0 of AZD1222 vaccination. The CDR3 sequence: CASSLSTWMGYTF. For the CDR3, the DNA is TGTGCCAGCAGTTTGTCTACATGGATGGGCTACACCTTC.